The 15 T cell receptor beta chains listed next were all sequenced from one sample in a study of blood T cell repertoires in COVID-19. The assay was immunoSEQ multiplex PCR, and TCRdb's table has in-frame clones only and misses some. The repertoire has more than 65,000 clones, over 80% of them found once; the top ten carry almost 6.5%. The sample comprised peripheral blood. These receptor sequences come from a woman aged 45 to 65 with acute or convalescent COVID-19.

The gene calls are TRBV5-4 and TRBJ1-3; the D is unclear. The germline V gene encodes CDR1 SGHNT and CDR2 YYREEE (reference sequence). The CDR3 has 14 amino acids. V dropped 1 base and J dropped 0 bases, with 5 bases sitting between them. CDR3 sequence reads: CASSLSLSGNTIYF. The CDR3 DNA reads TGTGCCAGCAGCTTGTCTCTCTCTGGAAACACCATATATTTT.

CDR3 coding DNA: TGTGCCAGCAGCTTACTTCCCGGGAACACTGAAGCTTTCTTT. Protein sequence: CASSLLPGNTEAFF. The chain carries TRBV7-8 and TRBJ1-1; D is undetermined. The germline V and J ends were trimmed by 2 bases and 1 base, with 8 bases remaining between them. The CDR3 is 14 residues long. CDR1 is SGHVS, CDR2 FQNEAQ, per germline.

The genes are TRBV3-1 (or the pseudogene TRBV3-2) and TRBJ2-1; 7 bases match TRBD2. The CDR3 has 17 amino acids. V shed 2 bases and J 0 bases; nucleotides not matched to a gene: 7. Germline CDR1 is LGHDT and CDR2 is YNNKEL (reference sequence). The CDR3 protein is CASSQRGLAASYNEQFF. In DNA, the CDR3 is TGTGCCAGCAGCCAACGTGGGCTAGCGGCCTCCTACAATGAGCAGTTCTTC.

This chain uses TRBV4-1 with TRBJ2-3; 9 nucleotides line up with TRBD2. Germline CDR1 is MGHRA and CDR2 is YSYEKL. The CDR3 length is 17 residues. Trimming cost V 4 bases and J 6 bases; bases outside gene matches: 14. The CDR3 is CASSLKREAHRRDTQYF. The CDR3 DNA reads TGCGCCAGCAGCCTCAAGCGGGAGGCCCACCGTAGGGATACGCAGTATTTT.

This sequence joins TRBV15 and TRBJ2-2; 7 bases are shared with TRBD1. The CDR3 contains 15 residues. V trimming: 6 bases; J trimming: 1 base; junction bases outside the gene matches: 5. Germline CDR1 is LNHNV and CDR2 is YYDKDF (reference sequence). For the CDR3, the DNA is TGTGCCACCAGAGAGGGGGCGATGAACACCGGGGAGCTGTTTTTT. This translates into CATREGAMNTGELFF.

This sequence joins TRBV3-1 (or the pseudogene TRBV3-2) and TRBJ1-6; no firm D call. The length of the CDR3 is 16 residues. Germline V lookup: CDR1 LGHDT, CDR2 YNNKEL (reference sequence). Between the trimmed V and J ends, which lost 3 bases and 0 bases, there was a span of 9 bases. This CDR3 reads CASSHVLSSYNSPLHF. The DNA for the CDR3 is TGTGCCAGCAGCCATGTCCTGAGCTCCTATAATTCACCCCTCCACTTT.

The rearrangement uses TRBV19 and TRBJ1-1; no definite D call. V was shortened by 8 bases and J by 7 bases, with 11 bases between the two germline ends. CDR3 size: 11 residues. The germline gives CDR1 LNHDA, CDR2 SQIVND (reference sequence). The CDR3 sequence: CASGFQIEAFF. The CDR3 coding sequence is TGTGCCAGTGGTTTCCAGATTGAAGCTTTCTTT.

The CDR3 DNA follows: TGTGCCAGCATTCCCTCGCCGCGCGGTAATGAAAAACTGTTTTTT. It specifies CASIPSPRGNEKLFF. This rearrangement joins TRBV28 to TRBJ1-4, with D hard to call. This CDR3 comprises 15 residues. Germline CDR1 MDHEN, CDR2 SYDVKM. Trimming took off 7 bases at V and 4 bases at J, with 16 bases between the two ends.

This chain connects TRBV3-1 (or the pseudogene TRBV3-2) to TRBJ2-3; maybe TRBD2 (6 bases). The germline V and J ends were trimmed by 4 bases and 6 bases, with 17 bases remaining between them. Germline V gene sequence: CDR1 LGHDT, CDR2 YNNKEL (reference sequence). CDR3 size: 15 residues. For the CDR3, the DNA is TGTGCCAGCAGCCCTCGGGACTTAGGGAGCGATACGCAGTATTTT. Translated: CASSPRDLGSDTQYF.

The rearrangement joins TRBV27 to TRBJ2-1; TRBD2 matches at 12 bases. This CDR3 contains 16 residues. V lost 7 bases and J lost 0; bases outside the gene matches: 4. The V gene's germline CDR1 is MNHEY and CDR2 SMNVEV (reference sequence). The CDR3 sequence: CASTRTSGASYNEQFF. CDR3 bases: TGTGCCAGCACCCGGACTAGCGGGGCCTCCTACAATGAGCAGTTCTTC.

This clone was seen only once. The chain uses TRBV6-5 and TRBJ1-1; no definite D call. In germline, CDR1 is MNHEY, CDR2 SVGAGI. CDR3 length: 14 residues. Deletions cut 0 bases from V and 4 bases from J, with 9 bases between. This CDR3 is CASSYSPGGTEAFF. The CDR3 nucleotides read TGTGCCAGCAGTTACTCCCCCGGCGGCACTGAAGCTTTCTTT.

This chain connects TRBV19 to TRBJ1-4, with D tentatively TRBD1 (5 bases). Per germline, CDR1 LNHDA and CDR2 SQIVND (reference sequence). Deletions cut 8 bases from V and 3 bases from J, with 16 bases between. CDR3 length equals 15 residues. The CDR3 nucleotides are TGTGCCAGTCGCCGCACGGGGGTTGCTAATGAAAAACTGTTTTTT. This encodes CASRRTGVANEKLFF.

The rearrangement uses TRBV13 and TRBJ2-1; TRBD1 aligns across 7 bases. Trimming cost V 7 bases and J 0 bases; bases outside gene matches: 6. The CDR3 length is 15 residues. Germline CDR1 is PRHDT and CDR2 is FYEKMQ (reference sequence). CDR3 sequence: CASTGQPNSYNEQFF. The DNA of the CDR3 is TGTGCCAGCACGGGACAGCCTAACTCCTACAATGAGCAGTTCTTC.

The chain recombines TRBV6-1 with TRBJ1-6, with D maybe TRBD1 (6 bases). The CDR3 runs to 14 residues. With 1 base removed from V and 15 bases from J, the gap between germline ends came to 16 bases. CDR1 is MNHNS, CDR2 SASEGT, per germline. CDR3 loop: CASSEVGTPFHLHF. The DNA for the CDR3 is TGTGCCAGCAGTGAAGTCGGGACACCCTTTCACCTCCACTTT.

This clone showed up just once. The chain joins TRBV12-3 or TRBV12-4 to TRBJ1-2; a weak D match, TRBD1 (5 bases). Trimming took 10 bases from V and 7 from J, leaving 19 bases between them. This CDR3 has 13 residues. CDR3 sequence reads: CATTISDGGGYTF. In DNA, the CDR3 is TGTGCCACCACGATCTCCGACGGGGGTGGCTACACCTTC.